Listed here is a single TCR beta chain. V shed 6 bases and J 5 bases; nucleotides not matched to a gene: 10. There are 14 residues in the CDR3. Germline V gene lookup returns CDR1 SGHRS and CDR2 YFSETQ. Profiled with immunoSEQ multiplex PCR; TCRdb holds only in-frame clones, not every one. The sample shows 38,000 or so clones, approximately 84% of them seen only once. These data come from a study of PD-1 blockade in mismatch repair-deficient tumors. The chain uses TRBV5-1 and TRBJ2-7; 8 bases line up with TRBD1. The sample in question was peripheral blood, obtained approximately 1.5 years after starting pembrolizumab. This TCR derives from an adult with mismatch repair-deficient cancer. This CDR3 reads CASTLQGGPDEQYF. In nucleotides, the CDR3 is TGCGCCAGCACCCTACAGGGGGGCCCGGACGAGCAGTACTTC.